Below, one TCR beta chain is given with its context. The sample is drawn from a study of sequential checkpoint blockade in melanoma. Measured with immunoSEQ multiplex PCR; TCRdb has only the in-frame clones, and not every one. In the table there are approximately 15,000 clones, roughly 71% of which are singletons. Trimming stripped 3 bases from V and 10 bases from J, with 7 bases between. In germline, CDR1 is SEHNR, CDR2 FQNEAQ (reference sequence). This CDR3 has 12 residues. Sample treatment: randomized to nivolumab then ipilimumab (arm A) or the reverse (arm B). The input for sequencing was CD8+ T cells sorted from blood (inferred from file names), taken from a patient given nivolumab and ipilimumab in sequence. The rearrangement joins TRBV7-9 to TRBJ1-6; no reliable D call. This sequence originates from a human donor with melanoma. In DNA, the CDR3 is TGTGCCAGCAGCTTGGGAGGATCACCCCTCCACTTT. This codes for CASSLGGSPLHF.